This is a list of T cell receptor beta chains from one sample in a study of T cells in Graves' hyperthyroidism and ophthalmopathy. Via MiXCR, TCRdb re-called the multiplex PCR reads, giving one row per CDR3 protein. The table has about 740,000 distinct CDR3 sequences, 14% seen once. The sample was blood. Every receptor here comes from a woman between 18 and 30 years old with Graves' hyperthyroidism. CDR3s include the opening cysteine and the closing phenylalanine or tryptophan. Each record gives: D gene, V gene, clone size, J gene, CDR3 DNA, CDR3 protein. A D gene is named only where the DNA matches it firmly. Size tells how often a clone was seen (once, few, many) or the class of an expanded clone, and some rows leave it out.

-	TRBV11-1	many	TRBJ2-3	TGTGCCAGCAGCTTCGGTGGGCTCGGTACAGATACGCAGTATTTT	CASSFGGLGTDTQYF
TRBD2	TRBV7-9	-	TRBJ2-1	TGTGCCAGCAGCTTCGAGCGGGAGTGGGATGAGCAGTTCTTC	CASSFEREWDEQFF
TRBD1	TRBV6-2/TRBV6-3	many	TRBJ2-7	TGTGCCAGCAGCCCTTCGGGTGGACAGGGGTTCCACGAGCAGTACTTC	CASSPSGGQGFHEQYF
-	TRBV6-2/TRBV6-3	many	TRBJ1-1	TGTGCCAGCAAGGCGTGGAGGGACACTGAAGCTTTCTTT	CASKAWRDTEAFF
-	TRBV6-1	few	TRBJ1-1	TGTGCCAGCGCTGTAGGTAGAGATTTTGTCACTGAAGCTTTCTTT	CASAVGRDFVTEAFF
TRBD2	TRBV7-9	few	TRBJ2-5	TGTGCCAGCAGTCCGGGACGGCGGGAGCAAGAGACCCAGTACTTC	CASSPGRREQETQYF
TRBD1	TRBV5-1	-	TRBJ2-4	TGCGCCAGCAGCCCCGGGACAGTCGCCAAAAACATTCAGTACTTC	CASSPGTVAKNIQYF
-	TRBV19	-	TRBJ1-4	TGTGCCAGTAGGTCGTTACTCGGGAGACGGATAAATGAAAAACTGTTTTTT	CASRSLLGRRINEKLFF
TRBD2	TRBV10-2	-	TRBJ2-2	TGCGCCAGCAGACTAGCGGGAGCGACCGTCGGGGAGCTGTTTTTT	CASRLAGATVGELFF
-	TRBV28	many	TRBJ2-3	TGTGCCAGCAGTCCCGGACAGCCAGATACGCAGTATTTT	CASSPGQPDTQYF
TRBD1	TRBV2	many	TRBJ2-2	TGTGCCAGCAGTGTACAGGGGTACACCGGGGAGCTGTTTTTT	CASSVQGYTGELFF
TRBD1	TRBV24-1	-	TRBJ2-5	TGTGCCACTACGCCGGGACAGGGGCCGCAAGAGACCCAGTACTTC	CATTPGQGPQETQYF
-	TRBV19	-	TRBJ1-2	TGTGCCAGTAGTGAGTCGGCGGGGGCGGCCTATGGCTACACCTTC	CASSESAGAAYGYTF
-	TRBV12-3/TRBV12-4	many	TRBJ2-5	TGTGCCAGCAGTCCCGCCGGGATGCTGGGCGAGACCCAGTACTTC	CASSPAGMLGETQYF
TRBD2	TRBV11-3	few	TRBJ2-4	TGTGCCAGTAGTATAGATAGCGGGAGAGACATTCAGTACTTC	CASSIDSGRDIQYF
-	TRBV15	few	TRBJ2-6	TGTGCCACCAGCGGCCAAGGACAGTTCTCTGGGGCCAACGTCCTGACTTTC	CATSGQGQFSGANVLTF
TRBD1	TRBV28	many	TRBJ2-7	TGTGCCAGCAGGCTTACAGGGGGCTGGGAGCAGTACTTC	CASRLTGGWEQYF
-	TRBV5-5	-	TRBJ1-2	TGTGCCAGCAGCTTAATCCCCCCCTGGGGGGGCTCCTATGGCTACACCTTC	CASSLIPPWGGSYGYTF
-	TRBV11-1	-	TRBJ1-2	TGTGCCAGCAGCTTCGTGGACACCTTC	CASSFVDTF
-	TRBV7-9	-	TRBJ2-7	TGTGCCAGCAGCTCACCCGGGACGGGCGGCTCCTACGAGCAGTACTTC	CASSSPGTGGSYEQYF
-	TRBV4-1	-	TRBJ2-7	TGCGCCAGCAGCCAAGTGACCCGGATCTACGAGCAGTACTTC	CASSQVTRIYEQYF
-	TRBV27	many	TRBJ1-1	TGTGCCAGCAGTTTAAGTCTCAGGGGTGGCACTGAAGCTTTCTTT	CASSLSLRGGTEAFF
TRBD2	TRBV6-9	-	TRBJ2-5	TGTGCCAGCAGTTTAACTAGCGGGAATATAGGGGGAAAGACCCAGTACTTC	CASSLTSGNIGGKTQYF
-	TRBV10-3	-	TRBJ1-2	TGTGCCATCAGTGACGGAGTTGGCTACACCTTC	CAISDGVGYTF
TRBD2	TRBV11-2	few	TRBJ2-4	TGTGCCAGCAGCCGTAGCGGGAGTGACATTCAGTACTTC	CASSRSGSDIQYF
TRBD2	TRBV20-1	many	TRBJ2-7	TGCAGTGCCTTTATGACTAGCGGGAGATACGAGCAGTACTTC	CSAFMTSGRYEQYF
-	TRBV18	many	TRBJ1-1	TGTGCCAGCTCACTCGACATCCTTAACACTGAAGCTTTCTTT	CASSLDILNTEAFF
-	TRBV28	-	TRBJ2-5	TGTGCCAGCAGTCCCGAGGGGGAAGGGACAGAGACCCAGTACTTC	CASSPEGEGTETQYF
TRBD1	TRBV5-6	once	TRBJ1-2	TGTGCCAGCAGCGAGGGACAGGGGAACTATGGCTACACCTTC	CASSEGQGNYGYTF